Listed below are T cell receptor beta chains from one sample, sequenced in a study of Graves' ophthalmopathy and Graves' hyperthyroidism. TCRdb reanalysed the multiplex PCR reads using MiXCR and keeps one entry per CDR3 protein. The profile shows about 620,000 distinct CDR3 sequences, 22% of them singletons. Sequenced material: peripheral blood. All receptors derive from a woman aged 18 to 35 with stable Graves' hyperthyroidism. Some clones in this sample may be carry-over from other donors' samples. CDR3s include the opening cysteine and the closing phenylalanine or tryptophan. D genes are given only for firm matches. Not all rows give a size; the values are once, few, many and, for expanded clones, a class.

v_call	clone_size	d_call	j_call	cdr3_nt	cdr3_aa
TRBV6-5	few	-	TRBJ1-1	TGTGCCACCACAGAGACGGGGAACACTGAAGCTTTCTTT	CATTETGNTEAFF
TRBV6-5	many	TRBD1	TRBJ1-2	TGTGCCAGCAGTTACGCCAGGGGGCACTTACCCTATGGCTACACCTTC	CASSYARGHLPYGYTF
TRBV10-3	many	-	TRBJ1-1	TGTGCCATCAGTATTCACAGGGATGCGGCTTTCTTT	CAISIHRDAAFF
TRBV4-1	-	-	TRBJ1-3	TGCGCCAGCAGCCAAGTTTTGTCTACCGGGTCCTCTGGAAACACCATATATTTT	CASSQVLSTGSSGNTIYF
TRBV28	-	TRBD2	TRBJ2-7	TGTGCCAGCATAGGCGGGAGAATCGCCTACGAGCAGTACTTC	CASIGGRIAYEQYF
TRBV3-1	-	-	TRBJ2-2	TGTGCCAGCAGCAGGGGGACCACCGGGGAGCTGTTTTTT	CASSRGTTGELFF
TRBV24-1	many	-	TRBJ2-5	TGTGCCACCAGTGATTCCCAGGGTAAACTAGAGACCCAGTACTTC	CATSDSQGKLETQYF
TRBV11-2	few	TRBD1	TRBJ1-2	TGTGCCAGCAGCTTAATCACGGGACAGGGTGGCTATGGCCACACCTTC	CASSLITGQGGYGHTF
TRBV19	-	-	TRBJ2-7	TGTGCCAGTAGTATTTCCGGGGGGCGTTACGAGCAGTACTTC	CASSISGGRYEQYF
TRBV9	many	-	TRBJ1-2	TGTGCCAGCAGCGTAGACTGGGGGGGAGCTAACTATGGCTACACCTTC	CASSVDWGGANYGYTF
TRBV7-2	many	-	TRBJ1-1	TGTGCCAGCAGCTTAGATCCGAACACTGAAGCTTTCTTT	CASSLDPNTEAFF
TRBV12-3/TRBV12-4	many	-	TRBJ2-5	TGTGCCAGCAGTACTCGGACAGAAGAGACCCAGTACTTC	CASSTRTEETQYF
TRBV6-1	-	-	TRBJ1-1	TGTGCCAGCAGTCGGGGGGGGAATATGAACACTGAAGCTTTCTTT	CASSRGGNMNTEAFF
TRBV6-1	many	TRBD1	TRBJ1-6	TGTGCCAGCAGTGATTTGGACAGGGTATCACCCCTCCACTTT	CASSDLDRVSPLHF
TRBV6-2/TRBV6-3	few	TRBD1	TRBJ2-2	TGTGCCAGCAGACAAAGCGGACAGGGGGCAGGCGGGGAGCTGTTTTTT	CASRQSGQGAGGELFF
TRBV6-1	many	-	TRBJ1-1	TGTGCCAGCAGCGCACGAGTGGGGAACACTGAAGCTTTCTTT	CASSARVGNTEAFF
TRBV6-1	-	TRBD1	TRBJ2-2	TGTGCCAGCAGTAAACAGGGGACGAACACCGGGGAGCTGTGTTTT	CASSKQGTNTGELCF
TRBV12-3/TRBV12-4	many	-	TRBJ2-7	TGTGCCAGCAGTTTAGCGTGGGACGAGCAGTACTTC	CASSLAWDEQYF
TRBV20-1	many	TRBD1	TRBJ2-5	TGCAGTGCTAGAGATATACAGGGGACCCAAGAGACCCAGTACTTC	CSARDIQGTQETQYF
TRBV2	many	TRBD1	TRBJ1-2	TGTGCCAGCAGAACAGGGGACCTTAACTATGGCTACACCTTC	CASRTGDLNYGYTF
TRBV27	many	-	TRBJ1-1	TGTGCCAGCAGTTTATCCCCAGGGTCGAGGACTGAAGCTTTCTTT	CASSLSPGSRTEAFF
TRBV6-1	many	-	TRBJ1-1	TGTGCCAGCAGTGTCCGGGAGATGAACACTGAAGCTTTCTTT	CASSVREMNTEAFF
TRBV6-5	-	-	TRBJ1-2	TGTGCCAGCAGGTACAGAGAGCCGTCCATTCCTTCATATGGCTACACCTTC	CASRYREPSIPSYGYTF
TRBV29-1	once	-	TRBJ1-2	TGCAGCGTTGGCCTACCCACAGCGGGCCCTAGCAGAAACTATGGCTACACCTTC	CSVGLPTAGPSRNYGYTF